The present T cell receptor beta chain was sequenced within a study of human T cells and chemical hapten exposure. About the research overall: Reading of the patch tests, which applied 0.01% DPC to the upper back, occurred at 6 days.

The time point is: patch test 2, 6 weeks after DPC sensitization. Described treatment: therapeutic diphenylcyclopropenone sensitization with weekly scalp DPC. V was cut by 5 bases and J by 4 bases, with 18 bases left in between. Germline CDR1 is DFQATT and CDR2 is SNEGSKA (reference sequence). The CDR3 has 15 amino acids. TCRdb reprocessed the RACE reads with MiXCR, giving one entry per CDR3 protein. Found here are hundreds of thousands of distinct CDR3 sequences, under 6.5% of them singletons; the top ten hold around 5.8%. This clonotype was detected ten times or more. This sequence originates from a woman aged 18-30 years with alopecia areata. Some clones in this sample may be carry-over from other donors' samples. The sequences come from whole blood, collected in connection with sensitization to the hapten diphenylcyclopropenone (DPC). This chain joins TRBV20-1 and TRBJ2-1; D possibly corresponds to TRBD2 (6 bases). The CDR3 nucleotides read TGCAGTGCTGGAGGGGCAGGCAATTTATACAATGAGCAGTTCTTC. Its translation: CSAGGAGNLYNEQFF.